The clone carrying this T cell receptor (beta chain) was detected many times. Its antigen is not known. The data originate from a study of breast tumors, draining lymph nodes, adjacent tissues. Points from the study as a whole: Tumor TCR diversity was below lymph nodes but above nontumor tissue. Compared with basal-like, luminal-like tumors shared significantly more repertoire with nontumor tissue. That most tumor T cells come from lymph nodes remained unproven.

One entry per CDR3 protein results from TCRdb running MiXCR on the multiplex PCR reads. The table includes approximately 210,000 distinct CDR3 sequences, 30% to 35% detected once. Samples came from axillary lymph nodes draining the breast cancer. The sequence derives from a female donor with breast cancer. Some clones in this sample may be carry-over from other donors' samples. Sequenced material: axillary lymph node tissue.

The CDR3 region is CASSQASLEQYF. For the CDR3, the DNA is TGTGCCAGCAGCCAAGCTAGCCTCGAGCAGTACTTC. J is TRBJ2-7 and V is TRBV3-1; D may be TRBD2 (5 bases). The CDR3 covers 12 residues. Germline V gene lookup returns CDR1 LGHDT and CDR2 YNNKEL (reference sequence). V was pared by 1 base and J by 6 bases, with 7 bases between.